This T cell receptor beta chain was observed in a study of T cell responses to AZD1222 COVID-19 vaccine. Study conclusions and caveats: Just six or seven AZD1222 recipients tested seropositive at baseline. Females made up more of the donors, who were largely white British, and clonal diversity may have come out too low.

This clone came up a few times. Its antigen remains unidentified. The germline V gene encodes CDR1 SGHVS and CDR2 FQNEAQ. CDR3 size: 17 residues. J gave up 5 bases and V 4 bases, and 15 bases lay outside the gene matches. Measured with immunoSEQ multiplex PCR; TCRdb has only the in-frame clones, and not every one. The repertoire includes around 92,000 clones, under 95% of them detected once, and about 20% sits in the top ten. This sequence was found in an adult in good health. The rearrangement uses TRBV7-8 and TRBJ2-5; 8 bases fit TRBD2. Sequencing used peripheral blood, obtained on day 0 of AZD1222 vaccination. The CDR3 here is CASSSSSGTRPRETQYF. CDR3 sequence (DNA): TGTGCCAGCAGCTCTTCTTCTGGGACTAGGCCCCGGGAGACCCAGTACTTC. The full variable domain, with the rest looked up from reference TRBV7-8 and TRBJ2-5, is GAGVSQSPRYKVAKRGQDVALRCDPISGHVSLFWYQQALGQGPEFLTYFQNEAQLDKSGLPSDRFFAERPEGSVSTLKIQRTQQEDSAVYLCASSSSSGTRPRETQYFGPGTRLLVL.